The entry that follows covers one T cell receptor beta chain sequence. Antigen: not known. Healthy Caucasian individuals from Russia aged about 6 to 90 served as donors. The data were taken from a study of blood T cells in healthy people across ages. Study-level results: Unknown donor CMV status possibly confounded expanded clonotype changes.

The second PCR ran roughly 7 to 11 cycles with a sample-barcoded 5' primer and J-beta primers. With 12 random nucleotides, a template-switch adaptor tagged each individual cDNA molecule. Via MiXCR, TCRdb re-called the 5' RACE reads, giving one row per CDR3 protein. The table lists 1,500,000 or so distinct CDR3 sequences, approximately 43% of them singletons. The source material was blood. The TCR was taken from a woman between 18 and 29 years old in good health.

DNA of the CDR3: TGTGCCAGCAGTGATCGAGGCTATAATTCACCCCTCCACTTT. Translated: CASSDRGYNSPLHF. The chain is built from TRBV12-3 or TRBV12-4 and TRBJ1-6; D is unclear. The length of the CDR3 is 14 residues. Trimming left V 5 bases short and J 3 bases short, with 8 bases between.